Detailed here is one T cell receptor (beta chain). Frequency shows this clonotype is large (0.1 to 1%); no count was noted. There is no known antigen for this receptor. The CDR3 starts with the cysteine, ends with the phenylalanine, and has 19 residues. Only the protein is on record. The CDR1 and CDR2 encoded by the germline V gene are MNHEY and SVGEGT. The source of the sample is a study of GPR56 and killer-like receptors on CD4 memory cells (dated by TCRdb to between 2018 and 2021). As for the study more broadly: According to the study's proposal, human CD4+ memory T-cell differentiation and cytokine production potential are marked by the progressive acquisition of KLRB1, KLRG1, GPR56 and then KLRF1. The study described its healthy blood donors as age-matched to the liver disease patients, who had a median age of around 70 years.

Study-wide findings and limitations: TCR repertoires overlapped especially between the late populations 4 and 5, and partly population 3. Diversity and similarity analyses were restricted to the 100 most expanded clones per population rather than full repertoires. Low clonal frequency was observed in the marker-negative population, and a progressive increase in clonal frequency, with a corresponding decrease in TCRbeta diversity, was observed along the proposed pathway. Clones dominating late populations 4 and 5 were also found in early populations 1 and 2, which the authors took as evidence for linear differentiation.

The sample was run on an Illumina HiSeq 2500. To build sequencing libraries, a previously published PCR protocol was used to amplify the recombined TCRbeta locus. On the authors' methods: Reads whose average quality score was below 30 were removed, and the reads that remained were processed with IMSEQ. Clonotypes were defined by Vbeta gene, Jbeta gene and CDR3 amino acid sequence. The Morisita-Horn index, computed on the top 100 expanded clones, was used to measure repertoire overlap between populations. Renyi diversity profiles, calculated on the top 100 expanded clones, were used to assess clonal diversity. Reprocessed by TCRdb, the reads give a single entry per CDR3 protein sequence, without DNA. The V and J calls shown here were made by TCRdb, not taken from the authors' results. This specimen's table enumerates over 2,000 distinct CDR3 sequences. Roughly 4.8% of the sample is taken by the ten largest.

Prior to TCRbeta sequencing, five KLR/GPR56-defined CD4+ populations were enriched by fluorescence-activated cell sorting. TCRbeta repertoires of five CD4+ T-cell subsets defined by KLRB1, KLRG1, GPR56 and KLRF1 expression were sequenced to test a linear memory differentiation pathway. TCR-sequenced cells came from peripheral blood of healthy control individuals, reported as five donors in the TCRbeta analysis figure. Heparinized peripheral blood was collected, and every sample was processed within one hour of retrieval. Blood was diluted 1:2 in PBS, and peripheral blood mononuclear cells were then isolated from the diluted blood at room temperature by Biocoll density gradient centrifugation. Before flow sorting, freshly isolated PBMCs underwent magnetic sorting with anti-CD4 MicroBeads to enrich CD4+ T cells. A BD FACSAria II was used to sort CD4+ T cells enriched from PBMCs of healthy donors according to marker expression. Surface staining used anti-KLRB1 clone 191B8, anti-KLRF1 clone 4A4.D10 and anti-KLRG1 clone REA261 antibodies from Miltenyi Biotec.

The receptor was derived from a human donor in good health. The chain couples TRBV6-2 or TRBV6-3 to TRBJ2-3; TCRdb proposes TRBD2, but this gene call is untestable without DNA. Source material: memory CD4+ T cells from blood. The CDR3 loop reads CASSYRWGLAGAVTDTQYF.